The 11 T cell receptor beta chains below come from one sample, sequenced in a study of blood T cell repertoires in COVID-19. Generated by immunoSEQ multiplex PCR, the TCRdb table keeps only in-frame clones and is missing some. The repertoire holds roughly 190,000 clones, with about 80% as singletons. Sequenced: peripheral blood. The receptors stem from a human donor with acute or convalescent COVID-19. The donor label of this sample is uncertain.

This clone was counted only a few times. The chain carries TRBV29-1 and TRBJ1-1, with 9 bases lining up with TRBD1. The CDR3 sequence is 14 residues long. The germline gives CDR1 SQVTM, CDR2 ANQGSEA. V dropped 6 bases and J dropped 6; count of bases not matched to a gene: 11. The CDR3 DNA is TGCAGCGTAGCCCGTACAGGGGGCTCGGCTGAAGCTTTCTTT. This sequence encodes CSVARTGGSAEAFF.

The rearrangement links TRBV7-8 to TRBJ1-5; 7 bases match TRBD1. Germline-derived CDR1 and CDR2 are SGHVS and FQNEAQ. V shed 3 bases and J 4 bases; nucleotides not matched to a gene: 6. There are 15 residues in the CDR3. The CDR3 bases are TGTGCCAGCAGCTTTGGACAGGTCCTTAATCAGCCCCAGCATTTT. Amino acid sequence: CASSFGQVLNQPQHF.

This sequence joins TRBV12-5 and TRBJ1-2, with D hard to call. Deletions cut 1 base from V and 8 bases from J, with 11 bases between. The CDR3 consists of 13 residues. CDR1 LGHNT and CDR2 FRNRAP come from the germline V gene. The CDR3 is CASGLESAQGYTF. The CDR3 DNA reads TGTGCTAGTGGTTTGGAGAGCGCGCAGGGCTACACCTTC.

The chain employs TRBV19 and TRBJ2-7; 9 bases match TRBD2. With 0 bases clipped from V and 2 bases from J, the junction kept 2 bases outside the gene matches. Germline V lookup: CDR1 LNHDA, CDR2 SQIVND (reference sequence). The CDR3 consists of 15 residues. The CDR3 nucleotides read TGTGCCAGTAGTATAGACCTAGCGGGAACCTACGAGCAGTACTTC. Translated, it gives CASSIDLAGTYEQYF.

This clone has only a few counts. The V call is TRBV7-2, the J call TRBJ2-7; 9 bases agree with TRBD1. Losses at the gene ends were 0 bases for V and 2 bases for J; bases not matched to a gene: 5. The CDR3 contains 16 residues. From germline, CDR1 is SGHTA and CDR2 FQGNSA. The CDR3: CASSLAGTGFTYEQYF. CDR3 in DNA: TGTGCCAGCAGCTTAGCGGGGACAGGGTTCACCTACGAGCAGTACTTC.

V and J are TRBV6-5 and TRBJ1-1; D ambiguous. The CDR3 sequence is 13 residues long. Trimming removed 7 bases at V and 3 bases at J, with 12 bases between. Germline V gene lookup returns CDR1 MNHEY and CDR2 SVGAGI. This chain's CDR3 is CASIGDVYTEAFF. For the CDR3, the DNA is TGTGCCAGCATCGGGGATGTCTACACTGAAGCTTTCTTT.

This rearrangement joins TRBV27 to TRBJ1-1; D is possibly TRBD1 (5 bases). Germline V gene lookup returns CDR1 MNHEY and CDR2 SMNVEV (reference sequence). The CDR3 contains 13 residues. With 6 bases removed from V and 6 bases from J, the gap between germline ends came to 14 bases. The CDR3 region has the DNA TGTGCCAGCAGCCGCGGGGGAACAGCTGAAGCTTTCTTT. It codes for CASSRGGTAEAFF.

This clone was seen once. This chain links TRBV5-4 with TRBJ1-2; D ambiguous. CDR3 size: 14 residues. Germline lookup yields CDR1 SGHNT and CDR2 YYREEE (reference sequence). The V gene lost 2 bases and the J gene lost 1 base, with 9 bases spanning the gap. Here the CDR3 DNA reads TGTGCCAGCAGCTTAGGAGGTAATAACTATGGCTACACCTTC. It yields the protein CASSLGGNNYGYTF.

This chain connects TRBV6-5 to TRBJ1-1; 7 nucleotides agree with TRBD1. The CDR3 loop spans 13 amino acids. CDR1 and CDR2 (germline): MNHEY, SVGAGI. V dropped 7 bases and J dropped 4; count of bases not matched to a gene: 6. In nucleotides, the CDR3 is TGTGCCAGCACCATGAACAGGGGCACTGAAGCTTTCTTT. Amino acids: CASTMNRGTEAFF.

This clone turned up a few times. The chain employs TRBV7-8 and TRBJ1-1, with 12 bases lining up with TRBD1. The CDR3 is 17 residues long. CDR1 and CDR2 from the germline V gene are SGHVS and FQNEAQ. Losses at the gene ends were 6 bases for V and 0 bases for J; bases not matched to a gene: 8. The CDR3 nucleotides are TGTGCCAGCAGAAGGGACAGGGGGCTCCGCGTGAACACTGAAGCTTTCTTT. As protein: CASRRDRGLRVNTEAFF.

This chain links TRBV11-2 with TRBJ1-6; tentatively, D is TRBD1 (6 bases). Germline lookup yields CDR1 SGHAT and CDR2 FQNNGV. This CDR3 has 15 residues. Deletions cut 2 bases from V and 4 bases from J, with 9 bases between. The CDR3 spells CASSLTGKYNSPLHF. In DNA form, the CDR3 reads TGTGCCAGCAGCTTAACAGGGAAATATAATTCACCCCTCCACTTT. The entire variable domain, with the rest obtained from reference TRBV11-2 and TRBJ1-6, is as follows: EAGVAQSPRYKIIEKRQSVAFWCNPISGHATLYWYQQILGQGPKLLIQFQNNGVVDDSQLPKDRFSAERLKGVDSTLKIQPAKLEDSAVYLCASSLTGKYNSPLHFGNGTRLTVT.